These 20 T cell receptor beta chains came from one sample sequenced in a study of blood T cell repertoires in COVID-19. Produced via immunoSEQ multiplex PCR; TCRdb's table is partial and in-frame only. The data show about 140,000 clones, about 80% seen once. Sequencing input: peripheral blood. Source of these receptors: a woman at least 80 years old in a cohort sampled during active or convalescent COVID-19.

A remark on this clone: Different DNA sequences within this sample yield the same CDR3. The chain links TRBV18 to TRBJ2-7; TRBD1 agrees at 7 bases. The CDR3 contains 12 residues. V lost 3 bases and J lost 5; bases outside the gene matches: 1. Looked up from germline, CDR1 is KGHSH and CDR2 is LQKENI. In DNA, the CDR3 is TGTGCCAGCTCACCGACAGGGAACGAGCAGTACGTC. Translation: CASSPTGNEQYV.

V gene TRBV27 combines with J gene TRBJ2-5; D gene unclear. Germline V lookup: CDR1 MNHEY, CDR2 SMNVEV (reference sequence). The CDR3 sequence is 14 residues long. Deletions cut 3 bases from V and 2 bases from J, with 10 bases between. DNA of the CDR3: TGTGCCAGCAGTTTTCTGTCGCGGCAAGAGACCCAGTACTTC. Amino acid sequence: CASSFLSRQETQYF.

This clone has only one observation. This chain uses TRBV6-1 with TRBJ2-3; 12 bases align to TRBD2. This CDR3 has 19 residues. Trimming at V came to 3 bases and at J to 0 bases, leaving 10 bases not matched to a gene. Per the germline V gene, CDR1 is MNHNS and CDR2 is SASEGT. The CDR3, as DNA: TGTGCCAGCAGTGACCCGACTAGCGGGGGATACGTTAGCACAGATACGCAGTATTTT. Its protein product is CASSDPTSGGYVSTDTQYF.

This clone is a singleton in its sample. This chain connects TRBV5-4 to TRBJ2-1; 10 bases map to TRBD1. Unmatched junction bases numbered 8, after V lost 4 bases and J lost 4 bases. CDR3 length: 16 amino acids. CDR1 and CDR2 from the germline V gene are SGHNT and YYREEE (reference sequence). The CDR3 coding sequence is TGTGCCAGCAGCATAAATGGACAGGGGGTATACAATGAGCAGTTCTTC. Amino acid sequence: CASSINGQGVYNEQFF.

The chain's CDR3 is CASSPPLQVNGRNIQYF. The DNA for the CDR3 is TGTGCCAGCTCACCACCGTTACAGGTAAATGGAAGAAACATTCAGTACTTC. V usage is TRBV18 and J usage is TRBJ2-4, with D tentatively TRBD1 (5 bases). Germline V gene data show CDR1 as KGHSH and CDR2 as LQKENI. V dropped 0 bases and J dropped 6 bases, with 18 bases sitting between them. CDR3 size: 17 residues.

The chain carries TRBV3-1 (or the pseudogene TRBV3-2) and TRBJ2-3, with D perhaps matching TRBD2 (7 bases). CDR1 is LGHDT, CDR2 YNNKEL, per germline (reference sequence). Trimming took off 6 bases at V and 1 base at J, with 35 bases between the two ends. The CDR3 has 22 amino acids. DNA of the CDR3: TGTGCCAGCAGTCCAAGGAGGGGGGGGGTATGGAATCTAGCCTTCCGCACAGATACGCAGTATTTT. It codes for CASSPRRGGVWNLAFRTDTQYF.

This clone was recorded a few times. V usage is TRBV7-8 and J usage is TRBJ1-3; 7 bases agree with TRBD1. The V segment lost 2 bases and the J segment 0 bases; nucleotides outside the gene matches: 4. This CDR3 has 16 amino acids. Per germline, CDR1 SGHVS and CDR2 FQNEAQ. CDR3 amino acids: CASSLPRTGSGNTIYF. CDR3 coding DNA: TGTGCCAGCAGCTTACCAAGGACAGGCTCTGGAAACACCATATATTTT.

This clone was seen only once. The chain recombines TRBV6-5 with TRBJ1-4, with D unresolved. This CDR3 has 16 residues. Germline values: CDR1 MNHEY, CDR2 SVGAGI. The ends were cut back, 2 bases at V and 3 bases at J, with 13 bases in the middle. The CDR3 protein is CASSYSWVASNEKLFF. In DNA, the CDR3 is TGTGCCAGCAGTTACAGTTGGGTAGCTTCTAATGAAAAACTGTTTTTT.

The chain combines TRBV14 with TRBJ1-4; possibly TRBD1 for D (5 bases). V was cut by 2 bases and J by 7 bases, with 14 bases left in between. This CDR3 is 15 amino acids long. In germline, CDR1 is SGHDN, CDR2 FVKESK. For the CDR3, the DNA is TGTGCCAGCAGCCAAAAGGGGTTGTGGGGTGAAAAACTGTTTTTT. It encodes CASSQKGLWGEKLFF.

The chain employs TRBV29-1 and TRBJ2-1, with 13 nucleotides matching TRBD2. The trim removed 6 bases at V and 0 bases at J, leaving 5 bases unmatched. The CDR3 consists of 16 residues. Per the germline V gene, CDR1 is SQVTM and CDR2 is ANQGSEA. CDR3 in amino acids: CSVPGLAGTSYNEQFF. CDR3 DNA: TGCAGCGTCCCGGGACTAGCGGGGACCTCCTACAATGAGCAGTTCTTC.

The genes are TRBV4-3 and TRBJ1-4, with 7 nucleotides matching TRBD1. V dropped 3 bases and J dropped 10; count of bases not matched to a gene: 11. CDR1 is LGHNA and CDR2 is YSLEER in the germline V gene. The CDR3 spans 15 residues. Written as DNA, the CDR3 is TGCGCCAGCAGCCAGGGTGCCCGACAGGGCGGAAAACTGTTTTTT. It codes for CASSQGARQGGKLFF.

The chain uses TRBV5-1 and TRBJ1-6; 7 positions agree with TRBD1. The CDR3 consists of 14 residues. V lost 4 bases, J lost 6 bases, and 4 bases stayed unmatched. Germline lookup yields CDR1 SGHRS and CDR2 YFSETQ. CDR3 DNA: TGCGCCAGCAGCCCAGGGACAGCTAATTCACCCCTCCACTTT. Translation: CASSPGTANSPLHF.

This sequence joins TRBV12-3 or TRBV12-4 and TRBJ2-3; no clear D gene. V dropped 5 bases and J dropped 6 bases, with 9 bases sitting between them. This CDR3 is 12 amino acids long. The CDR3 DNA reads TGTGCCAGCAGTCCCCAGAGGGATACGCAGTATTTT. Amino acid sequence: CASSPQRDTQYF.

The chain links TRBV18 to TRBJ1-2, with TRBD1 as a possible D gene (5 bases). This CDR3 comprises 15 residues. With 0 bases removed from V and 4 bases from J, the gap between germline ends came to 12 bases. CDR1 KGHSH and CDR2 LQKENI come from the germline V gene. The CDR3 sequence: CASSPPMGLSYGYTF. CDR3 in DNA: TGTGCCAGCTCACCACCGATGGGGCTCAGCTATGGCTACACCTTC.

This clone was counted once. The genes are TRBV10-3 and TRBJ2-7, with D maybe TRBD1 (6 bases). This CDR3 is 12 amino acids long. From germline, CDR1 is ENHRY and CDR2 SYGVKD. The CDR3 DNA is TGTGCCATCAGTGAGTCGAGGGGACATCCGAGCGTC. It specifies CAISESRGHPSV.

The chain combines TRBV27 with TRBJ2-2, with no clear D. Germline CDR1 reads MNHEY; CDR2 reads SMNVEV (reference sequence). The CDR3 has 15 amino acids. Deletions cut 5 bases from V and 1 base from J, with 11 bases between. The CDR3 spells CASSSVVLNTGELFF. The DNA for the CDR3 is TGTGCCAGCAGTAGCGTCGTGTTGAACACCGGGGAGCTGTTTTTT.

CDR3 sequence: CAWSKGGGGETQYF. The CDR3 region has the DNA TGTGCCTGGAGTAAAGGGGGAGGGGGAGAGACCCAGTACTTC. This chain joins TRBV30 and TRBJ2-5; TRBD2 is a possible D gene (7 bases). Trimming stripped 2 bases from V and 4 bases from J, with 14 bases between. CDR1 and CDR2 (germline): GTSNPN, SVGIG (reference sequence). The CDR3 consists of 14 residues. Based on the CDR3 plus reference TRBV30 and TRBJ2-5, the full variable domain is SQTIHQWPATLVQPVGSPLSLECTVEGTSNPNLYWYRQAAGRGLQLLFYSVGIGQISSEVPQNLSASRPQDRQFILSSKKLLLSDSGFYLCAWSKGGGGETQYFGPGTRLLVL.

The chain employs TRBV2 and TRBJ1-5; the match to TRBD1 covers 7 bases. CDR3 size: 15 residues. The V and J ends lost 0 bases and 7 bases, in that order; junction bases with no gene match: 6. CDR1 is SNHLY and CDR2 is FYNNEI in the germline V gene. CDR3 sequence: CASSEALGGRQPQHF. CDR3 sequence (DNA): TGTGCCAGCAGTGAAGCGCTAGGGGGCAGGCAGCCCCAGCATTTT.

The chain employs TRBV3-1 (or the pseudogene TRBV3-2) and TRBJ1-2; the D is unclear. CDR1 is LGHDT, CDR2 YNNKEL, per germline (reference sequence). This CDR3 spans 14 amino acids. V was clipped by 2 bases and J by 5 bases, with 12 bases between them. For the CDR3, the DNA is TGTGCCAGCAGCCAACGGGATGTTTGGTATGGCTACACCTTC. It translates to CASSQRDVWYGYTF.

CDR3 residues: CASSQGLNTDTQYF. In DNA, the CDR3 is TGTGCCAGCAGCCAGGGTTTGAACACAGATACGCAGTATTTT. The genes are TRBV5-5 and TRBJ2-3; weak D call: TRBD1 (5 bases). Germline V gene lookup returns CDR1 SGHKS and CDR2 YYEKEE (reference sequence). The V end was cut by 4 bases, the J end by 2 bases, with 11 bases between. The CDR3 runs to 14 residues.